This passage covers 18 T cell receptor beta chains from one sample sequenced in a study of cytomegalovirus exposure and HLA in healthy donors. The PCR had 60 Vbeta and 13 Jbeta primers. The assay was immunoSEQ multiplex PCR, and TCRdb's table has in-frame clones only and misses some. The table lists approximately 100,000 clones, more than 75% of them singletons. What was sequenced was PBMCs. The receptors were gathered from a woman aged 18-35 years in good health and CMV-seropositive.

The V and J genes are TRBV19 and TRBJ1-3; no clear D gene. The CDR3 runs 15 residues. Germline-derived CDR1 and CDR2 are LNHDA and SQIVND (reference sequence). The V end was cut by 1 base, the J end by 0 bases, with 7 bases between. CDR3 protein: CASSIGLISGNTIYF. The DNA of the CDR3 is TGTGCCAGTAGTATAGGACTGATCTCTGGAAACACCATATATTTT.

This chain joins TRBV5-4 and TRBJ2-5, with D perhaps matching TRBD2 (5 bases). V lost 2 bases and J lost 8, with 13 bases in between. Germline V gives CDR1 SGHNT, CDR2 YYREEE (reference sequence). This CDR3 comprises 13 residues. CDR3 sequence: CASSLSGLRTQYF. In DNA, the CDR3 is TGTGCCAGCAGCTTAAGCGGACTCAGAACCCAGTACTTC.

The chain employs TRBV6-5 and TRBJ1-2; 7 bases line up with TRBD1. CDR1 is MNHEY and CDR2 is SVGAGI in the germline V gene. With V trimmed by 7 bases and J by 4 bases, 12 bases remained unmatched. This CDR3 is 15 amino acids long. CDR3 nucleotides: TGTGCCAGCAATCCCGGGACAGCCTCTCTCTATGGCTACACCTTC. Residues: CASNPGTASLYGYTF.

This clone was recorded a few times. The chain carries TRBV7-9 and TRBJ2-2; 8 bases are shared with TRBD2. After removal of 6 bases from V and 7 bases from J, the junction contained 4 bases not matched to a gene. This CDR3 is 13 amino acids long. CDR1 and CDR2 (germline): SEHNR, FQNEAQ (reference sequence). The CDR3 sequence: CASSQTSGGELFF. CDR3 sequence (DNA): TGTGCCAGCAGTCAAACTAGCGGCGGGGAGCTGTTTTTT.

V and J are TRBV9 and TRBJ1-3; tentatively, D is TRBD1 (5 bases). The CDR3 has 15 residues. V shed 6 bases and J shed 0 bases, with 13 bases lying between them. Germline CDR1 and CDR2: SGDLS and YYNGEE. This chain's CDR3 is CASNTRGGSGNTIYF. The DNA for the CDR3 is TGTGCCAGCAATACCCGGGGGGGCTCTGGAAACACCATATATTTT. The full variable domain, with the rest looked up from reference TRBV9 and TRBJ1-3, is DSGVTQTPKHLITATGQRVTLRCSPRSGDLSVYWYQQSLDQGLQFLIQYYNGEERAKGNILERFSAQQFPDLHSELNLSSLELGDSALYFCASNTRGGSGNTIYFGEGSWLTVV.

The CDR3 sequence is CASKDRGWTEAFF. The DNA for the CDR3 is TGTGCCAGTAAAGACAGGGGTTGGACTGAAGCTTTCTTT. The chain uses TRBV19 and TRBJ1-1, with 8 bases matching TRBD1. The CDR3 runs 13 residues. With 7 bases clipped from V and 5 bases from J, the junction kept 6 bases outside the gene matches. Germline CDR1 reads LNHDA; CDR2 reads SQIVND (reference sequence).

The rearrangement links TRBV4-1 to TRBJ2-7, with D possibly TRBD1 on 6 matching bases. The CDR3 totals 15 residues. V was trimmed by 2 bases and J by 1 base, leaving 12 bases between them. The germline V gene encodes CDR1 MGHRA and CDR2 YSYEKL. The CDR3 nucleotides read TGCGCCAGCAGCCAACCAATACAGGGTTCCTACGAGCAGTACTTC. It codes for CASSQPIQGSYEQYF.

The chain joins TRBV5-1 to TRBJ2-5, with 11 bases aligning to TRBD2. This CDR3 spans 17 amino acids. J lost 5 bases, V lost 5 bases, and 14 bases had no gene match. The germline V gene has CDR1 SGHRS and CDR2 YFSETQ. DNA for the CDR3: TGCGCCAGCAGGCCCCGGAGTAGCGGGGGGGCATCTGAGACCCAGTACTTC. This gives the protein CASRPRSSGGASETQYF.

CDR3 coding DNA: TGCGCCAGCAGCTTAAAAAGGCGGGAGTGGGTTGAGCAGTTCTTC. The encoded protein is CASSLKRREWVEQFF. This sequence joins TRBV5-1 and TRBJ2-1, with 7 nucleotides matching TRBD2. The CDR3 extends over 15 amino acids. The J segment lost 9 bases and the V segment lost 2 bases, leaving 11 bases of the junction unmatched. Germline CDR1 SGHRS, CDR2 YFSETQ.

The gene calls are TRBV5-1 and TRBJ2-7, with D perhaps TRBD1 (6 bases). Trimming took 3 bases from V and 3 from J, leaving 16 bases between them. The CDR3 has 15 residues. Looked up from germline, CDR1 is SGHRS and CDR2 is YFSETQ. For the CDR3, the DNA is TGCGCCAGCAGCTCCAGAGTGACAGGTAGCTACGAGCAGTACTTC. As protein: CASSSRVTGSYEQYF. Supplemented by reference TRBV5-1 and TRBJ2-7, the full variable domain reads KAGVTQTPRYLIKTRGQQVTLSCSPISGHRSVSWYQQTPGQGLQFLFEYFSETQRNKGNFPGRFSGRQFSNSRSEMNVSTLELGDSALYLCASSSRVTGSYEQYFGPGTRLTVT.

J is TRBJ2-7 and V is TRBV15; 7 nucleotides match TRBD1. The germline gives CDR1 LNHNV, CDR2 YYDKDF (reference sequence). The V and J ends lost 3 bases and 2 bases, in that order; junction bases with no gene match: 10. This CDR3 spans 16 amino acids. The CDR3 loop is CATSSTPGTATYEQYF. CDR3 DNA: TGTGCCACCAGCAGCACTCCCGGGACAGCGACCTACGAGCAGTACTTC.

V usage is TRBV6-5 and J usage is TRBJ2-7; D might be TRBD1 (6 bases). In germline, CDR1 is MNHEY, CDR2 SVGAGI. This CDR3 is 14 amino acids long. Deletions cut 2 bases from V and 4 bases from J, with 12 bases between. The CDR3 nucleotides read TGTGCCAGCAGTTACACCCGACAGGATTACGAGCAGTACTTC. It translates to CASSYTRQDYEQYF.

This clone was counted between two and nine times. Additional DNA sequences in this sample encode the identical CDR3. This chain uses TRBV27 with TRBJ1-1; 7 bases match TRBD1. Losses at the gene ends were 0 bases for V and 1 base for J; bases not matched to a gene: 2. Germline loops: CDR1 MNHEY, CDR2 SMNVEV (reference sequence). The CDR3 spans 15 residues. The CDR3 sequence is CASSLSEGANTEAFF. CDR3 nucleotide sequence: TGTGCCAGCAGTTTATCTGAGGGGGCGAACACTGAAGCTTTCTTT.

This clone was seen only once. The DNA of the CDR3 is TGTGCCAGTAGTGCGCAGGGGGCGCTCGGCTATGGCTACACCTTC. The encoded protein is CASSAQGALGYGYTF. This chain uses TRBV19 with TRBJ1-2; 8 bases are a match to TRBD1. The V gene end was trimmed by 5 bases and the J gene end by 4 bases; junction bases not matched to a gene: 9. Looked up from germline, CDR1 is LNHDA and CDR2 is SQIVND (reference sequence). The CDR3 consists of 15 residues.

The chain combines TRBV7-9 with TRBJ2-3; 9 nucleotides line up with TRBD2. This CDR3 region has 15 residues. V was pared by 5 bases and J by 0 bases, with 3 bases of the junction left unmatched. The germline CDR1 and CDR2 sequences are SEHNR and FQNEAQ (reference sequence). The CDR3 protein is CASSASGISTDTQYF. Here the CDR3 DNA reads TGTGCCAGCAGCGCTAGCGGGATAAGCACAGATACGCAGTATTTT. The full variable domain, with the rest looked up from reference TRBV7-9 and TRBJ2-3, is DTGVSQNPRHKITKRGQNVTFRCDPISEHNRLYWYRQTLGQGPEFLTYFQNEAQLEKSRLLSDRFSAERPKGSFSTLEIQRTEQGDSAMYLCASSASGISTDTQYFGPGTRLTVL.

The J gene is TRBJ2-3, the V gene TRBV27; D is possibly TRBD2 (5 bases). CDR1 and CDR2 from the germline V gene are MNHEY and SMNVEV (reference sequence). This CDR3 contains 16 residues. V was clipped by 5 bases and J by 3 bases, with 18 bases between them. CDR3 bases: TGTGCCAGCAGTCAAATAAGATTAGCGAGGACAGATACGCAGTATTTT. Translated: CASSQIRLARTDTQYF.

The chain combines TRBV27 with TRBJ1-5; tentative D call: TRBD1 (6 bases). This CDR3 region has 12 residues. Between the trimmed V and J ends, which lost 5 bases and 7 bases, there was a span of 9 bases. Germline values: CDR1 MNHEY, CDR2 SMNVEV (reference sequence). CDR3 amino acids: CASSQGRQPQHF. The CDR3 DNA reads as TGTGCCAGCAGTCAGGGGAGACAGCCCCAGCATTTT.

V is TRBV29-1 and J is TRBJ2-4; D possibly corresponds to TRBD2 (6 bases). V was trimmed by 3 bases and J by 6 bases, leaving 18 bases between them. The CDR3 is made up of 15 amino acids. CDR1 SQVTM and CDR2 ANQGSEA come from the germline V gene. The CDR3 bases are TGCAGCGTTGAGAAGAACCCAGGGCGGGGAAACATTCAGTACTTC. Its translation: CSVEKNPGRGNIQYF.